This is a list of T cell receptor beta chains from one sample in a study of blood T cell repertoires in COVID-19. The data were produced by immunoSEQ multiplex PCR, yet TCRdb's version contains in-frame clones alone and is incomplete. Of tens of thousands of clones in the sample, 70% to 75% were seen once. The material sequenced was peripheral blood. These receptors were collected from a man between 70 and 80 years old with acute or convalescent COVID-19. Both conserved end residues are part of each CDR3. The D gene is left open where the match is weak. Size is omitted from some rows. Given values are once, few, many or a class for expanded clones.

D gene	clone size	V gene	J gene	CDR3 protein	CDR3 DNA
NA	NA	TRBV10-3	TRBJ2-5	CAISESNQQETQYF	TGTGCCATCAGTGAGTCGAACCAGCAAGAGACCCAGTACTTC
TRBD1	NA	TRBV3-1/TRBV3-2	TRBJ1-2	CASSLGQGALSGYTF	TGTGCCAGCAGCCTCGGACAGGGGGCTCTCAGTGGCTACACCTTC
TRBD2	NA	TRBV5-8	TRBJ2-7	CASSLRPPGLAGGSYEQYF	TGTGCCAGCAGCTTGAGACCGCCGGGACTAGCGGGAGGATCCTACGAGCAGTACTTC
TRBD2	few	TRBV27	TRBJ2-6	CASSRGGSGANVLTF	TGTGCCAGCAGCCGCGGGGGCTCTGGGGCCAACGTCCTGACTTTC
TRBD1	NA	TRBV19	TRBJ1-1	CATRDRNTEAFF	TGTGCCACCCGGGACAGGAACACTGAAGCTTTCTTT
NA	NA	TRBV21-1	TRBJ2-6	CASSKLGGQGLGGANVLTF	TGTGCCAGCAGCAAACTAGGGGGACAGGGGCTAGGTGGGGCCAACGTCCTGACTTTC
NA	NA	TRBV28	TRBJ1-2	CASSLQQTGNYGYTF	TGTGCCAGCAGTTTACAGCAGACGGGAAACTATGGCTACACCTTC
TRBD1	few	TRBV7-9	TRBJ1-2	CASSRTTGLLYGYTF	TGTGCCAGCAGCAGAACGACAGGGCTCCTCTATGGCTACACCTTC
NA	NA	TRBV27	TRBJ2-3	CASSWGDTDTQYF	TGTGCCAGCAGTTGGGGGGACACAGATACGCAGTATTTT
NA	few	TRBV2	TRBJ1-4	CASSETLSNEKLFF	TGTGCCAGCAGTGAAACTCTCTCTAATGAAAAACTGTTTTTT
NA	NA	TRBV27	TRBJ1-2	CASSSTGIDGYTF	TGTGCCAGCAGTTCTACAGGTATCGATGGCTACACCTTC
TRBD2	NA	TRBV3-1/TRBV3-2	TRBJ2-2	CASSLGTIITGELFF	TGTGCCAGCAGTCTCGGGACTATTATCACCGGGGAGCTGTTTTTT
NA	NA	TRBV18	TRBJ1-4	CASSPRQGSTKLFF	TGTGCCAGCTCACCACGCCAGGGTTCGACAAAACTGTTTTTT
TRBD1	NA	TRBV7-2	TRBJ2-7	CASSAGQGISEQYF	TGTGCCAGCAGCGCGGGACAGGGAATTAGCGAGCAGTACTTC
NA	NA	TRBV6-1	TRBJ2-7	CASSERAYEQYF	TGTGCCAGCAGTGAAAGAGCTTACGAGCAGTACTTC
TRBD2	once	TRBV14	TRBJ2-7	CASSRGGGQEQYF	TGTGCCAGCAGCCGGGGGGGTGGACAAGAGCAGTACTTC
TRBD2	NA	TRBV5-1	TRBJ2-3	CASSYGTSGTSDTQYF	TGCGCCAGCAGCTATGGGACTAGCGGGACATCAGATACGCAGTATTTT
NA	few	TRBV5-1	TRBJ2-2	CASSTRGTGELFF	TGCGCCAGCAGCACCCGGGGGACCGGGGAGCTGTTTTTT
TRBD1	NA	TRBV27	TRBJ1-2	CASSSTGVLGYGYTF	TGTGCCAGCAGTTCGACAGGGGTTTTGGGCTATGGCTACACCTTC
TRBD2	NA	TRBV7-2	TRBJ2-1	CASSLRTTSEGGNEQFF	TGTGCCAGCAGCCTCCGGACGACTAGCGAAGGGGGCAATGAGCAGTTCTTC
TRBD1	few	TRBV5-1	TRBJ2-2	CASSLEQGVQLFF	TGCGCCAGCAGCTTGGAGCAGGGGGTGCAGCTGTTTTTT
NA	NA	TRBV9	TRBJ2-7	CASSPGAGVAYEQYF	TGTGCCAGCAGCCCGGGGGCGGGAGTGGCCTACGAGCAGTACTTC
NA	NA	TRBV6-1	TRBJ2-7	CASSEVGTYYEQYF	TGTGCCAGCAGTGAAGTCGGGACATACTACGAGCAGTACTTC
TRBD1	once	TRBV18	TRBJ2-1	CASSPGTGPFNEQFF	TGTGCCAGCTCCCCCGGGACAGGTCCTTTCAATGAGCAGTTCTTC
TRBD2	NA	TRBV7-2	TRBJ2-7	CASSPGLAAHFPRNEQYF	TGTGCCAGCAGCCCGGGACTAGCGGCCCATTTCCCGAGAAACGAGCAGTACTTC
TRBD1	many	TRBV2	TRBJ2-5	CASSESGTVKETQYF	TGTGCCAGCAGTGAGTCCGGGACAGTTAAAGAGACCCAGTACTTC
NA	few	TRBV19	TRBJ2-2	CASKDGGNGELFF	TGTGCCAGTAAGGACGGGGGAAACGGGGAGCTGTTTTTT
TRBD2	NA	TRBV19	TRBJ2-7	CASSPTSGAYEQYF	TGTGCCAGTAGTCCCACTAGCGGGGCCTACGAGCAGTACTTC
TRBD1	NA	TRBV2	TRBJ1-6	CASRPGQGYSPLHF	TGTGCCAGCAGGCCGGGACAGGGGTATTCACCCCTCCACTTT
NA	NA	TRBV10-2	TRBJ2-1	CASGGAGGNEQFF	TGCGCCAGCGGGGGGGCAGGTGGAAATGAGCAGTTCTTC
TRBD2	NA	TRBV9	TRBJ2-7	CASSVTSGGGDEQYF	TGTGCCAGCAGCGTAACTAGCGGGGGTGGCGACGAGCAGTACTTC
NA	NA	TRBV4-1	TRBJ1-2	CASSPTQTGSSYGYTF	TGCGCCAGCAGCCCGACCCAAACCGGGAGCTCTTATGGCTACACCTTC
NA	NA	TRBV12-3/TRBV12-4	TRBJ2-1	CATQPIQGNEQFF	TGTGCCACACAACCAATACAGGGCAATGAGCAGTTCTTC
NA	few	TRBV5-6	TRBJ1-3	CASSSFKQVRGNTIYF	TGTGCCAGCAGCTCTTTCAAACAGGTACGAGGAAACACCATATATTTT
NA	NA	TRBV4-1	TRBJ2-1	CASSQGVGDGEQFF	TGCGCCAGCAGCCAAGGGGTAGGGGATGGTGAGCAGTTCTTC
NA	NA	TRBV15	TRBJ1-5	CATSLGGGQPQHF	TGTGCCACCTCCCTAGGGGGTGGTCAGCCCCAGCATTTT
NA	NA	TRBV19	TRBJ2-1	CASTTGTGRLVRNEQFF	TGTGCCAGCACAACCGGTACAGGGCGTCTAGTTAGGAATGAGCAGTTCTTC
TRBD1	NA	TRBV27	TRBJ1-5	CASRTGVQPQHF	TGTGCCAGCAGGACAGGGGTGCAGCCCCAGCATTTT
TRBD1	NA	TRBV5-1	TRBJ2-5	CASSAGQEPETQYF	TGCGCCAGCAGCGCCGGACAGGAGCCGGAGACCCAGTACTTC
NA	NA	TRBV5-1	TRBJ1-1	CASSPMDRLNTEAFF	TGCGCCAGCAGCCCGATGGACAGATTAAACACTGAAGCTTTCTTT
NA	NA	TRBV7-9	TRBJ2-5	CASSYGGETQYF	TGTGCCAGCAGCTATGGAGGAGAGACCCAGTACTTC
NA	NA	TRBV27	TRBJ2-2	CASSLFAQGPNTGELFF	TGTGCCAGCAGTTTATTTGCTCAGGGGCCGAACACCGGGGAGCTGTTTTTT
NA	NA	TRBV10-3	TRBJ1-1	CAISGSGTRNTEAFF	TGTGCCATCAGTGGCTCCGGGACACGGAACACTGAAGCTTTCTTT
TRBD1	NA	TRBV9	TRBJ1-4	CASSSRQGLGTNEKLFF	TGTGCCAGCAGCTCAAGACAGGGGTTAGGGACTAATGAAAAACTGTTTTTT
TRBD1	NA	TRBV7-2	TRBJ2-2	CASSRTGETNTGELFF	TGTGCCAGCAGCCGGACAGGGGAAACGAACACCGGGGAGCTGTTTTTT
TRBD1	NA	TRBV7-9	TRBJ1-2	CASSLESPRQGNGYTF	TGTGCCAGCAGCTTGGAGTCCCCGCGACAGGGGAATGGCTACACCTTC
TRBD2	NA	TRBV10-3	TRBJ2-5	CAISGEKGLAGGKETQYF	TGTGCCATCAGTGGTGAAAAGGGACTAGCGGGAGGCAAAGAGACCCAGTACTTC
TRBD1	NA	TRBV3-1/TRBV3-2	TRBJ1-1	CASSHYGQGITEAFF	TGTGCCAGCAGCCACTATGGACAGGGAATTACTGAAGCTTTCTTT
TRBD1	NA	TRBV6-5	TRBJ1-2	CASIPQGARYGYTF	TGTGCCAGCATCCCACAGGGGGCGCGGTATGGCTACACCTTC
TRBD1	once	TRBV7-3	TRBJ1-2	CASSQAETGVGYTF	TGTGCCAGCAGCCAAGCCGAGACAGGGGTTGGCTACACCTTC
NA	NA	TRBV19	TRBJ2-7	CASSMYSSYEQYF	TGTGCCAGTAGTATGTACAGCTCCTACGAGCAGTACTTC
NA	NA	TRBV7-9	TRBJ2-3	CASSLLQAGTDTQYF	TGTGCCAGCAGCTTATTGCAGGCCGGCACAGATACGCAGTATTTT